The following is a T cell receptor beta chain sequence with its context. Profiling relied on immunoSEQ multiplex PCR, and the TCRdb table lists in-frame clones only, not all of them. The sample lists 450,000 or so clones, 70% to 90% seen once, with roughly 0.76% in the top ten. V was clipped by 4 bases and J by 7 bases; unmatched bases: 13. The CDR3 extends over 16 amino acids. Germline V gene lookup returns CDR1 SGHRS and CDR2 YFSETQ. The data are from a study of blood T cell repertoires in COVID-19. The sequenced sample consisted of peripheral blood. The TCR was taken from a man between 18 and 29 years old with COVID-19, enrolled during active disease. This sequence joins TRBV5-1 and TRBJ2-1; 8 bases fit TRBD2. In nucleotides, the CDR3 is TGCGCCAGCAGCCCGGGGGGGCCAGGGGCCGGGAATGAGCAGTTCTTC. Translation gives CASSPGGPGAGNEQFF.